The clone carrying this TCR beta chain showed up just a few times. What it binds is unknown. The data belong to a study of T cell repertoires in cytomegalovirus infection. The CDR3 has 17 amino acids. Germline V gene sequence: CDR1 SGHVS, CDR2 FQNEAQ. Trimming removed 5 bases at V and 3 bases at J, with 17 bases between. MiXCR was run by TCRdb on the reads, yielding one entry per CDR3 protein. The sample carries around 900,000 distinct CDR3 sequences, under 40% recorded once. The source is a human donor in good health (CMV status not recorded). Some clones in this sample may be carry-over from other donors' samples. The specimen was cultured CD8+ T cells from PBMCs, collected from culture after CMV antigen stimulation. The chain employs TRBV7-8 and TRBJ1-6; D possibly corresponds to TRBD1 (6 bases). The CDR3 reads CASSPTRGAGYNSPLHF. The CDR3 nucleotides are TGTGCCAGCAGCCCCACGCGGGGGGCTGGCTATAATTCACCCCTCCACTTT.